Listed below are T cell receptor beta chains from one sample, sequenced in a study of control samples from healthy donors and cancer patients. Clones were read by immunoSEQ multiplex PCR, and TCRdb kept only the in-frame ones, dropping some. The data show 170,000 or so clones, 94% seen once. The material sequenced was blood. The receptors here all came from a woman younger than 35 in good health. The CDR3 runs from the conserved cysteine through the conserved F or W. A D gene is named only where the DNA matches it firmly. Size is omitted from some rows. Given values are once, few, many or a class for expanded clones.

D gene | J gene | clone size | V gene | CDR3 protein | CDR3 DNA
- | TRBJ1-1 | - | TRBV2 | CASSPGPMNTEAFF | TGTGCCAGCAGTCCGGGACCGATGAACACTGAAGCTTTCTTT
- | TRBJ1-5 | - | TRBV5-1 | CASSLGQPYSNQPQHF | TGCGCCAGCAGCCTCGGACAGCCTTATAGCAATCAGCCCCAGCATTTT
- | TRBJ2-5 | once | TRBV29-1 | CSVTHEGRETQYF | TGCAGCGTAACACACGAGGGGCGAGAGACCCAGTACTTC
- | TRBJ1-5 | - | TRBV21-1 | CASSKKGDAGPKEQPQHF | TGTGCCAGCAGCAAAAAGGGGGATGCGGGCCCCAAAGAGCAGCCCCAGCATTTT
TRBD1 | TRBJ1-5 | - | TRBV3-1/TRBV3-2 | CASSLGQGMNQPQHF | TGTGCCAGCAGCCTGGGACAGGGAATGAATCAGCCCCAGCATTTT
TRBD1 | TRBJ2-7 | - | TRBV13 | CASSPEPGTAYEQYF | TGTGCCAGCAGCCCGGAACCGGGGACAGCCTACGAGCAGTACTTC
TRBD1 | TRBJ1-4 | - | TRBV13 | CASSLSRQGTISLFF | TGTGCCAGCAGCCTCAGTCGACAGGGAACGATATCCCTGTTTTTT
- | TRBJ2-1 | - | TRBV5-1 | CASSLDRYNEQFF | TGCGCCAGCAGCTTGGACAGGTACAATGAGCAGTTCTTC
- | TRBJ1-2 | - | TRBV5-5 | CASSREERVGYTF | TGTGCCAGCAGCCGAGAAGAGCGGGTAGGCTACACCTTC
- | TRBJ2-7 | - | TRBV11-2 | CASSPSEPSHSPYEQYF | TGTGCCAGCAGCCCCTCGGAGCCGAGTCACAGTCCCTACGAGCAGTACTTC
- | TRBJ1-1 | once | TRBV5-8 | CASSLVSTPPSAFF | TGTGCCAGCAGCTTGGTTTCGACCCCCCCGAGTGCTTTCTTT
- | TRBJ2-1 | - | TRBV27 | CASSSSHNEQFF | TGTGCCAGCAGTTCCTCCCACAATGAGCAGTTCTTC
- | TRBJ1-2 | - | TRBV11-2 | CASSLDRRGVPGAYGYTF | TGTGCCAGCAGCTTAGATCGCCGAGGAGTCCCGGGAGCATATGGCTACACCTTC
TRBD1 | TRBJ1-3 | - | TRBV18 | CASSPGQGFAGNTIYF | TGTGCCAGCTCACCGGGACAGGGATTCGCCGGAAACACCATATATTTT
- | TRBJ2-3 | - | TRBV5-4 | CASSLTDTQYF | TGTGCCAGCAGCCTGACAGATACGCAGTATTTT
TRBD2 | TRBJ2-7 | - | TRBV5-1 | CASSPTSGGAYEQYF | TGCGCCAGCAGTCCGACTAGCGGGGGAGCCTACGAGCAGTACTTC
- | TRBJ1-3 | - | TRBV19 | CASSREGSSGNTIYF | TGTGCCAGTAGCCGGGAGGGGAGCTCTGGAAACACCATATATTTT
TRBD2 | TRBJ2-1 | few | TRBV6-2/TRBV6-3 | CASSYPGLGRNNEQFF | TGTGCCAGCAGTTACCCTGGACTAGGGCGAAACAATGAGCAGTTCTTC
TRBD1 | TRBJ1-2 | - | TRBV7-2 | CASSYGTEGGYTF | TGTGCCAGCAGCTACGGGACAGAGGGTGGCTACACCTTC
- | TRBJ2-7 | - | TRBV9 | CASSGGGEQYF | TGTGCCAGCAGCGGCGGTGGGGAGCAGTACTTC
- | TRBJ1-6 | few | TRBV7-8 | CASSLRGDSPLHF | TGTGCCAGCAGCCTGCGGGGAGATTCACCCCTCCACTTT
- | TRBJ2-7 | - | TRBV4-1 | CASSQRTMRYQAAYEQYF | TGCGCCAGCAGCCAAAGGACGATGAGGTACCAGGCGGCCTACGAGCAGTACTTC
- | TRBJ1-5 | - | TRBV20-1 | CSARGEGPQHF | TGCAGTGCTAGAGGCGAGGGGCCCCAGCATTTT
TRBD2 | TRBJ2-1 | - | TRBV5-4 | CASSWDRQTSSYSYNEQFF | TGTGCCAGCAGCTGGGATCGTCAGACTAGCAGTTACTCCTACAATGAGCAGTTCTTC